One sample yielded the 28 T cell receptor beta chains listed below, sequenced in a study of T cell changes during pregnancy in multiple sclerosis. The protocol was immunoSEQ multiplex PCR, while the TCRdb copy is restricted to in-frame clones and leaves out a portion. The repertoire holds 84,000 or so clones, with about 95% as singletons. Sequenced here: peripheral blood, sampled in the third trimester of pregnancy. The receptors come from a female donor with multiple sclerosis, enrolled in a pregnancy study.

The chain joins TRBV2 to TRBJ2-5; D possibly corresponds to TRBD2 (6 bases). Per the germline V gene, CDR1 is SNHLY and CDR2 is FYNNEI. The CDR3 runs 13 residues. V was shortened by 9 bases and J by 4 bases, with 15 bases between the two germline ends. CDR3 nucleotide sequence: TGTGCCAGTACAGGAGGGGAGGCAGAGACCCAGTACTTC. This sequence encodes CASTGGEAETQYF. The full variable domain, its missing parts supplied by reference TRBV2 and TRBJ2-5, is EPEVTQTPSHQVTQMGQEVILRCVPISNHLYFYWYRQILGQKVEFLVSFYNNEISEKSEIFDDQFSVERPDGSNFTLKIRSTKLEDSAMYFCASTGGEAETQYFGPGTRLLVL.

A word on this clone: The junction departs from the called germline gene at one end, perhaps through a read error. This chain joins TRBV2 and TRBJ1-2; 9 positions match TRBD1. CDR3 length equals 12 residues. Germline V gene sequence: CDR1 SNHLY, CDR2 FYNNEI. Here the CDR3 reads CASFGDRDLPIF. CDR3 DNA: TGTGCCAGCTTTGGGGACAGGGACCTACCCATCTTC.

The chain recombines TRBV9 with TRBJ1-1; 8 bases line up with TRBD1. Germline CDR1 is SGDLS and CDR2 is YYNGEE. The CDR3 sequence is 15 residues long. Trimming removed 4 bases from V and 3 bases from J; junction bases left unmatched: 8. CDR3 residues: CASSPSDRGYTEAFF. As DNA, the CDR3 is TGTGCCAGCAGCCCATCAGACAGGGGTTACACTGAAGCTTTCTTT. Full variable domain (missing parts from reference TRBV9 and TRBJ1-1): DSGVTQTPKHLITATGQRVTLRCSPRSGDLSVYWYQQSLDQGLQFLIQYYNGEERAKGNILERFSAQQFPDLHSELNLSSLELGDSALYFCASSPSDRGYTEAFFGQGTRLTVV.

The chain has TRBV4-1 and TRBJ1-1; D gene unclear. Deletions cut 0 bases from V and 0 bases from J, with 14 bases between. This CDR3 comprises 17 residues. Germline V gene data show CDR1 as MGHRA and CDR2 as YSYEKL. CDR3 amino acids: CASSQDITETMNTEAFF. DNA of the CDR3: TGCGCCAGCAGCCAAGATATTACGGAGACCATGAACACTGAAGCTTTCTTT.

This clone came up a few times. The chain couples TRBV27 to TRBJ2-7; no firm D call. CDR3 length equals 13 residues. In germline, CDR1 is MNHEY, CDR2 SMNVEV (reference sequence). Trimming pared 6 bases from V and 6 bases from J, leaving 15 bases between. CDR3 sequence: CASSHTTVFEQYF. The DNA for the CDR3 is TGTGCCAGCAGCCACACCACAGTCTTCGAGCAGTACTTC.

This chain connects TRBV19 to TRBJ2-7; D perhaps matches TRBD1 (6 bases). The germline V and J ends were trimmed by 4 bases and 0 bases, with 10 bases remaining between them. CDR1 is LNHDA and CDR2 is SQIVND in the germline V gene (reference sequence). The CDR3 is made up of 14 amino acids. Here the CDR3 reads CASSTGQFSYEQYF. CDR3 sequence (DNA): TGTGCCAGTAGTACCGGACAGTTCTCCTACGAGCAGTACTTC. The complete variable domain, with remaining parts taken from reference TRBV19 and TRBJ2-7, reads DGGITQSPKYLFRKEGQNVTLSCEQNLNHDAMYWYRQDPGQGLRLIYYSQIVNDFQKGDIAEGYSVSREKKESFPLTVTSAQKNPTAFYLCASSTGQFSYEQYFGPGTRLTVT.

The chain uses TRBV4-1 and TRBJ2-3; 12 positions match TRBD2. Germline CDR1 and CDR2: MGHRA and YSYEKL. The ends lost 2 bases at V and 4 bases at J; junction bases unmatched: 10. This CDR3 is built from 18 residues. The CDR3 here is CASSQTSGGSPLSDTQYF. The CDR3 bases are TGCGCCAGCAGCCAAACTAGCGGGGGGTCCCCCCTCTCAGATACGCAGTATTTT.

The DNA of the CDR3 is TGTGCCAGCAGTTGGGGGGGAAACACCGGGGAGCTGTTTTTT. Translated, it gives CASSWGGNTGELFF. The chain carries TRBV27 and TRBJ2-2, with 7 bases aligning to TRBD2. CDR1 and CDR2 from the germline V gene are MNHEY and SMNVEV (reference sequence). Trimming at V came to 4 bases and at J to 2 bases, leaving 1 base not matched to a gene. CDR3 length: 14 amino acids.

V usage is TRBV10-2 and J usage is TRBJ1-6; TRBD1 is a possible D gene (5 bases). Trimming left V 6 bases short and J 13 bases short, with 16 bases between. CDR3 length: 13 amino acids. In germline, CDR1 is WSHSY, CDR2 SAAADI. The CDR3 here is CASSPDTWWPLHF. CDR3 DNA: TGCGCCAGCAGCCCGGACACTTGGTGGCCCCTCCACTTT.

The chain uses TRBV9 and TRBJ1-3; D perhaps matches TRBD1 (5 bases). CDR1 and CDR2 from the germline V gene are SGDLS and YYNGEE. The CDR3 length is 17 residues. Trimming pared 4 bases from V and 2 bases from J, leaving 19 bases between. Written as DNA, the CDR3 is TGTGCCAGCAGCTCCCTTGCGGGGGAGGTACCTGGAAACACCATATATTTT. Protein: CASSSLAGEVPGNTIYF.

This sequence joins TRBV7-7 and TRBJ2-6; weak D call: TRBD2 (5 bases). Germline lookup yields CDR1 SSHAT and CDR2 FNYEAQ (reference sequence). CDR3 length equals 13 residues. The CDR3 loop reads CATTGTGANVLTF. Here the CDR3 DNA reads TGTGCTACAACCGGGACTGGGGCCAACGTCCTGACTTTC. Looking up the rest from reference TRBV7-7 and TRBJ2-6 gives the full variable domain: GAGVSQSPRYKVTKRGQDVTLRCDPISSHATLYWYQQALGQGPEFLTYFNYEAQPDKSGLPSDRFSAERPEGSISTLTIQRTEQRDSAMYRCATTGTGANVLTFGAGSRLTVL.

The chain couples TRBV7-9 to TRBJ1-1; 8 bases match TRBD1. Looked up from germline, CDR1 is SEHNR and CDR2 is FQNEAQ (reference sequence). The CDR3 loop spans 15 amino acids. With V trimmed by 2 bases and J by 1 base, 3 bases remained unmatched. The CDR3 DNA reads TGTGCCAGCAGCTTAATGACAGGGGAGAACACTGAAGCTTTCTTT. Amino acids: CASSLMTGENTEAFF.

The chain joins TRBV7-6 to TRBJ2-4; 7 bases match TRBD1. Germline V CDR1 and CDR2: SGHVS, FNYEAQ. This CDR3 comprises 17 residues. The J segment lost 5 bases and the V segment lost 5 bases, leaving 15 bases of the junction unmatched. CDR3 residues: CASSLRGDRDEENIQYF. The CDR3 DNA reads TGTGCCAGCAGCCTCCGGGGTGACAGGGACGAAGAAAACATTCAGTACTTC.

The chain uses TRBV13 and TRBJ2-1; 8 positions match TRBD2. The germline V gene has CDR1 PRHDT and CDR2 FYEKMQ (reference sequence). The V and J ends lost 2 bases and 0 bases, in that order; junction bases with no gene match: 3. The CDR3 spans 16 residues. CDR3 sequence: CASSLSGGGSYNEQFF. CDR3 sequence (DNA): TGTGCCAGCAGCTTATCGGGGGGGGGCTCCTACAATGAGCAGTTCTTC.

V is TRBV2 and J is TRBJ2-7; tentative D call: TRBD1 (6 bases). This CDR3 spans 17 amino acids. Germline CDR1 reads SNHLY; CDR2 reads FYNNEI. V was clipped by 1 base and J by 1 base, with 17 bases between them. The chain's CDR3 is CASSEENLQGGSYEQYF. The DNA for the CDR3 is TGTGCCAGCAGTGAAGAAAATTTACAGGGTGGATCCTACGAGCAGTACTTC.

V usage is TRBV7-3 and J usage is TRBJ2-7, with TRBD1 matching over 10 bases. This CDR3 is built from 15 residues. Germline CDR1 and CDR2: SGHTA and FQGTGA. J gave up 5 bases and V 6 bases, and 10 bases lay outside the gene matches. The CDR3 region is CASSPGQGGFDEQYF. CDR3 bases: TGTGCCAGCAGTCCTGGACAGGGGGGGTTCGACGAGCAGTACTTC.

This chain links TRBV5-1 with TRBJ1-2; D possibly corresponds to TRBD1 (5 bases). The CDR3 sequence is 13 residues long. Germline V lookup: CDR1 SGHRS, CDR2 YFSETQ. The V and J ends lost 4 bases and 5 bases respectively, with 12 bases between them. CDR3 coding DNA: TGCGCCAGCAGCCAGACAGTTTCGTATGGCTACACCTTC. Translated, it gives CASSQTVSYGYTF.

The chain joins TRBV11-3 to TRBJ1-1, with 7 bases lining up with TRBD1. Per the germline V gene, CDR1 is SGHNT and CDR2 is YENEEA. The J segment lost 6 bases and the V segment lost 10 bases, leaving 11 bases of the junction unmatched. The CDR3 is 13 residues long. The CDR3 DNA follows: TGTGCCACATCCTTCGACAGGGAGGCTGAAGCTTTCTTT. Its protein is CATSFDREAEAFF.

V and J are TRBV25-1 and TRBJ2-2, with D maybe TRBD1 (8 bases). Per germline, CDR1 MGHDK and CDR2 SYGVNS. CDR3 length: 15 residues. Trimming took 7 bases from V and 3 from J, leaving 15 bases between them. The CDR3 spells CASTAGQAYTGELFF. The CDR3 region has the DNA TGTGCCAGCACAGCGGGACAGGCTTACACCGGGGAGCTGTTTTTT. The whole variable domain, remainder taken from reference TRBV25-1 and TRBJ2-2, is EADIYQTPRYLVIGTGKKITLECSQTMGHDKMYWYQQDPGMELHLIHYSYGVNSTEKGDLSSESTVSRIRTEHFPLTLESARPSHTSQYLCASTAGQAYTGELFFGEGSRLTVL.

This rearrangement joins TRBV2 to TRBJ2-7, with 7 bases identical to TRBD1. CDR1 is SNHLY, CDR2 FYNNEI, per germline. This CDR3 has 14 amino acids. After removal of 4 bases from V and 7 bases from J, the junction contained 10 bases not matched to a gene. This chain's CDR3 is CASSARDRVLEQYF. CDR3 coding DNA: TGTGCCAGCAGTGCCAGAGACAGGGTCTTGGAGCAGTACTTC.

This clone was seen only a few times. The chain is built from TRBV7-9 and TRBJ1-2; 9 bases fit TRBD1. This CDR3 spans 13 amino acids. Germline V gene lookup returns CDR1 SEHNR and CDR2 FQNEAQ (reference sequence). The junction had 2 bases not matched to a gene; V was cut back by 4 bases and J by 5 bases. CDR3 coding DNA: TGTGCCAGCAGCTCGACAGGGGGGTATGGCTACACCTTC. This sequence encodes CASSSTGGYGYTF.

This rearrangement joins TRBV19 to TRBJ2-7, with a tentative D call TRBD2 (6 bases). V dropped 3 bases and J dropped 3 bases, with 15 bases sitting between them. CDR1 LNHDA and CDR2 SQIVND come from the germline V gene (reference sequence). The length of the CDR3 is 15 residues. In DNA, the CDR3 is TGTGCCAGTAGTATTGGCGGGACCCTATTCTACGAGCAGTACTTC. Amino acids: CASSIGGTLFYEQYF.

The V call is TRBV6-1, the J call TRBJ1-2; 8 bases agree with TRBD1. V was pared by 7 bases and J by 4 bases, with 11 bases of the junction left unmatched. CDR1 and CDR2 from the germline V gene are MNHNS and SASEGT. The CDR3 loop spans 15 amino acids. The CDR3 DNA reads TGTGCCAGCAAAACAGGACAGGGCGGTTCCTATGGCTACACCTTC. It encodes CASKTGQGGSYGYTF.

This clone was seen just once. V is TRBV4-1 and J is TRBJ2-2; 7 nucleotides match TRBD2. With 5 bases clipped from V and 0 bases from J, the junction kept 3 bases outside the gene matches. CDR1 is MGHRA, CDR2 YSYEKL, per germline. This CDR3 has 15 amino acids. CDR3 in DNA: TGCGCCAGCAGCAAAGCGGGGTCGAACACCGGGGAGCTGTTTTTT. It yields the protein CASSKAGSNTGELFF.

The gene calls are TRBV6-5 and TRBJ2-1, with TRBD1 as a possible D gene (6 bases). The CDR3 consists of 13 residues. Germline V CDR1 and CDR2: MNHEY, SVGAGI. Trimming took off 3 bases at V and 6 bases at J, with 9 bases between the two ends. The CDR3 region has the DNA TGTGCCAGCAGTTATGACAGGTTCAATGAGCAGTTCTTC. Translating it yields CASSYDRFNEQFF.

This clone was detected only once. This rearrangement joins TRBV5-8 to TRBJ2-7; possibly TRBD1 for D (6 bases). This CDR3 region has 14 residues. The V end lost 1 base, the J end lost 4 bases, and 12 bases lay between the germline ends. Germline CDR1 is SGHTS and CDR2 is YDEGEE. Written as DNA, the CDR3 is TGTGCCAGCAGCTTGTATGGACAGCCTTACGAGCAGTACTTC. Protein product: CASSLYGQPYEQYF.

The rearrangement uses TRBV9 and TRBJ2-3, with unresolved D. V shed 3 bases and J shed 6 bases, with 11 bases lying between them. This CDR3 is 13 amino acids long. Per germline, CDR1 SGDLS and CDR2 YYNGEE. CDR3 region: CASSAPVGDTQYF. In nucleotides, the CDR3 is TGTGCCAGCAGCGCCCCGGTCGGGGATACGCAGTATTTT.

This sequence joins TRBV6-1 and TRBJ1-5; D is ambiguous. CDR1 and CDR2 from the germline V gene are MNHNS and SASEGT. This CDR3 spans 14 amino acids. The V end was cut by 2 bases, the J end by 0 bases, with 5 bases between. The CDR3 region is CASSEYGSNQPQHF. The CDR3 region has the DNA TGTGCCAGCAGTGAATACGGTAGCAATCAGCCCCAGCATTTT.